The 29 T cell receptor beta chains reported below all come from one sample, sequenced in a study of shared clonotypes between healthy human individuals. Some clones are missing from TCRdb's copy, which holds only in-frame ones; the method was immunoSEQ multiplex PCR. The sample records about 2.4 million clones, approximately 93% being singletons. The sequencing sample was made of naive CD4+ T cells from PBMCs. Noted subset: CD45RA+ positively selected. These receptors were obtained from a man between 18 and 29 years old in good health. Some clones in this sample may be carry-over from other donors' samples.

The chain carries TRBV29-1 and TRBJ2-3; TRBD2 agrees at 11 bases. This CDR3 has 16 residues. Germline V lookup: CDR1 SQVTM, CDR2 ANQGSEA. The J segment lost 0 bases and the V segment lost 5 bases, leaving 7 bases of the junction unmatched. The CDR3 nucleotides read TGCAGCGTTAGGGGACTAGCGGAGGAAAGCACAGATACGCAGTATTTT. The encoded protein is CSVRGLAEESTDTQYF.

The V call is TRBV5-6, the J call TRBJ2-3; 7 bases line up with TRBD2. CDR3 length: 15 residues. Trimming took 1 base from V and 5 from J; bases not matched to a gene: 7. Germline lookup yields CDR1 SGHDT and CDR2 YYEEEE. The CDR3 coding sequence is TGTGCCAGCAGCTTGCGGGGGAGGGTGCGAGATACGCAGTATTTT. Amino acid sequence: CASSLRGRVRDTQYF.

This chain links TRBV29-1 with TRBJ2-7; D is possibly TRBD2 (6 bases). This CDR3 has 13 residues. V dropped 6 bases and J dropped 2 bases, with 14 bases sitting between them. The germline CDR1 and CDR2 sequences are SQVTM and ANQGSEA. The CDR3 DNA reads as TGCAGCGTCGCGACTAGGCTTACCTACGAGCAGTACTTC. Amino acid sequence: CSVATRLTYEQYF.

This clone has a single count. The rearrangement joins TRBV2 to TRBJ1-4; TRBD1 might be the D (5 bases). Germline V lookup: CDR1 SNHLY, CDR2 FYNNEI. Trimming removed 6 bases at V and 12 bases at J, with 11 bases between. The CDR3 contains 11 residues. The DNA for the CDR3 is TGTGCCAGCAGGGGGGACGGTCAACTGTTTTTT. This sequence encodes CASRGDGQLFF.

The chain couples TRBV7-3 to TRBJ1-1; tentatively, D is TRBD1 (5 bases). The V end lost 1 base, the J end lost 2 bases, and 14 bases lay between the germline ends. Germline values: CDR1 SGHTA, CDR2 FQGTGA. The CDR3 loop spans 16 amino acids. CDR3: CASSLKGQVPNTEAFF. CDR3 coding DNA: TGTGCCAGCAGCTTAAAGGGGCAGGTACCCAACACTGAAGCTTTCTTT.

This clone was counted once. This rearrangement joins TRBV7-3 to TRBJ1-3; D is unclear. V was shortened by 0 bases and J by 3 bases, with 9 bases between the two germline ends. The germline V gene has CDR1 SGHTA and CDR2 FQGTGA. This CDR3 has 15 residues. In DNA, the CDR3 is TGTGCCAGCAGCTTAACGTCAACAATTGGAAACACCATATATTTT. It translates to CASSLTSTIGNTIYF.

The chain couples TRBV28 to TRBJ2-6, with 8 bases identical to TRBD1. There are 17 residues in the CDR3. V was clipped by 6 bases and J by 4 bases; unmatched bases: 11. Germline loops: CDR1 MDHEN, CDR2 SYDVKM. The CDR3 DNA is TGTGCCAGCAGAGGACAGGGCCACTCATCAGGGGCCAACGTCCTGACTTTC. As protein: CASRGQGHSSGANVLTF.

The chain joins TRBV27 to TRBJ2-5; a weak D match, TRBD1 (5 bases). V shed 5 bases and J shed 3 bases, with 10 bases lying between them. Germline V gene sequence: CDR1 MNHEY, CDR2 SMNVEV (reference sequence). CDR3 size: 13 residues. The CDR3 loop is CASSRQLEETQYF. The CDR3 DNA reads TGTGCCAGCAGTAGACAGTTAGAAGAGACCCAGTACTTC.

This chain joins TRBV18 and TRBJ2-7; D unresolved. The CDR3 covers 15 residues. Germline V lookup: CDR1 KGHSH, CDR2 LQKENI. V was clipped by 0 bases and J by 4 bases, with 13 bases between them. CDR3 sequence (DNA): TGTGCCAGCTCACCACCAAGCTTGGGGAATTACGAGCAGTACTTC. It yields the protein CASSPPSLGNYEQYF.

The V call is TRBV7-2, the J call TRBJ2-5; 8 bases map to TRBD1. With V trimmed by 4 bases and J by 5 bases, 6 bases remained unmatched. The CDR3 extends over 14 amino acids. CDR1 and CDR2 from the germline V gene are SGHTA and FQGNSA. The CDR3 sequence is CASSYPGGAETQYF. The CDR3 DNA follows: TGTGCCAGCAGCTACCCAGGGGGCGCGGAGACCCAGTACTTC.

With respect to this clone: This sample includes further DNA sequences coding for the same CDR3. The rearrangement links TRBV9 to TRBJ1-1; D possibly corresponds to TRBD1 (5 bases). With 0 bases removed from V and 1 base from J, the gap between germline ends came to 10 bases. The germline CDR1 and CDR2 sequences are SGDLS and YYNGEE. The CDR3 is made up of 15 amino acids. The CDR3: CASSVASGPNTEAFF. In DNA, the CDR3 is TGTGCCAGCAGCGTAGCTTCGGGGCCGAACACTGAAGCTTTCTTT.

The J gene is TRBJ2-1, the V gene TRBV28; perhaps TRBD2 as D (6 bases). The V gene's germline CDR1 is MDHEN and CDR2 SYDVKM. V lost 4 bases, J lost 8 bases, and 15 bases lay in between. This CDR3 comprises 14 residues. CDR3 loop: CASSSAGRRHEQFF. The CDR3 nucleotides are TGTGCCAGCAGTTCCGCGGGGAGGAGGCATGAGCAGTTCTTC.

The chain recombines TRBV5-4 with TRBJ2-5; D is unclear. The J call is in doubt because the DNA end fits TRBJ2-7 better. This CDR3 has 13 amino acids. Per the germline V gene, CDR1 is SGHNT and CDR2 is YYREEE (reference sequence). CDR3 in DNA: TGTGCCAGCAGCTCCCCCAACATCTACGAGCAGTACTTC. This translates into CASSSPNIYEQYF.

About this clone: The same CDR3 arises from other DNA sequences in this sample as well. This chain connects TRBV2 to TRBJ1-5, with 8 bases matching TRBD1. The CDR3 is 14 amino acids. Germline lookup yields CDR1 SNHLY and CDR2 FYNNEI. V shed 5 bases and J 1 base; nucleotides not matched to a gene: 1. The CDR3: CASSRQGSNQPQHF. DNA of the CDR3: TGTGCCAGCAGTCGACAGGGGAGCAATCAGCCCCAGCATTTT.

For this clone: This sample also contains other DNA sequences that code for the same CDR3. The chain recombines TRBV6-5 with TRBJ1-2; TRBD1 is a possible D gene (6 bases). V was trimmed by 0 bases and J by 5 bases, leaving 10 bases between them. This CDR3 contains 14 residues. CDR1 is MNHEY and CDR2 is SVGAGI in the germline V gene. This chain's CDR3 is CASSYSSGAYGYTF. The CDR3 DNA is TGTGCCAGCAGTTACTCGTCGGGGGCTTATGGCTACACCTTC.

The chain combines TRBV6-6 with TRBJ2-5; 8 positions agree with TRBD1. Trimming at V came to 5 bases and at J to 5 bases, leaving 10 bases not matched to a gene. There are 15 residues in the CDR3. CDR1 and CDR2 (germline): MNHNY, SVGAGI (reference sequence). CDR3 sequence reads: CASSTRGRGQETQYF. CDR3 DNA: TGTGCCAGCAGTACCCGGGGCAGGGGGCAGGAGACCCAGTACTTC.

The genes are TRBV2 and TRBJ1-1; TRBD1 is a possible D gene (5 bases). This CDR3 is built from 13 residues. Trimming took off 7 bases at V and 5 bases at J, with 14 bases between the two ends. Germline values: CDR1 SNHLY, CDR2 FYNNEI. The CDR3 loop reads CASIGTGGTEAFF. In DNA, the CDR3 is TGTGCCAGCATCGGGACGGGGGGAACTGAAGCTTTCTTT.

The chain combines TRBV28 with TRBJ2-1, with D tentatively TRBD1 (5 bases). The CDR3 has 16 residues. CDR1 and CDR2 (germline): MDHEN, SYDVKM. The V end lost 4 bases, the J end lost 4 bases, and 17 bases lay between the germline ends. The CDR3 spells CASSYPRQISYNEQFF. In DNA, the CDR3 is TGTGCCAGCAGTTACCCCCGACAGATATCTTACAATGAGCAGTTCTTC.

V gene TRBV7-9 combines with J gene TRBJ1-4; TRBD1 is a possible D gene (6 bases). This CDR3 contains 19 residues. Germline loops: CDR1 SEHNR, CDR2 FQNEAQ (reference sequence). Deletions cut 3 bases from V and 0 bases from J, with 20 bases between. CDR3 region: CASSFSKPGQSATNEKLFF. The CDR3 region has the DNA TGTGCCAGCAGCTTCTCTAAGCCCGGACAGTCAGCAACTAATGAAAAACTGTTTTTT.

This sequence joins TRBV2 and TRBJ1-4; a possible D gene is TRBD1 (5 bases). Germline V gene data show CDR1 as SNHLY and CDR2 as FYNNEI. This CDR3 is built from 14 residues. V was clipped by 2 bases and J by 8 bases, with 12 bases between them. CDR3 sequence: CASSESRSGEKLFF. CDR3 nucleotides: TGTGCCAGCAGTGAATCCCGGTCAGGGGAAAAACTGTTTTTT.

This clone was detected once. This chain joins TRBV2 and TRBJ2-6; either TRBD1 or TRBD2 may fit D (5 bases each). From germline, CDR1 is SNHLY and CDR2 FYNNEI. V shed 0 bases and J shed 0 bases, with 9 bases lying between them. The CDR3 length is 17 residues. The CDR3 sequence is CASSEAGTYSGANVLTF. CDR3 coding DNA: TGTGCCAGCAGTGAAGCGGGGACCTACTCTGGGGCCAACGTCCTGACTTTC.

The chain carries TRBV5-3 and TRBJ2-1; D is possibly TRBD2 (6 bases). TRBV5-3 is classed as an ORF, of uncertain function. V was shortened by 8 bases and J by 5 bases, with 17 bases between the two germline ends. The CDR3 totals 14 residues. CDR3 region: CARTGTHVDNEQFF. CDR3 in DNA: TGTGCCAGGACCGGGACTCACGTCGACAATGAGCAGTTCTTC.

CDR3 residues: CASSYFSSQETQYF. The CDR3 nucleotides read TGTGCCAGCAGTTATTTCAGTTCCCAAGAGACCCAGTACTTC. The rearrangement joins TRBV6-5 to TRBJ2-5; no clear D gene. This CDR3 comprises 14 residues. The germline CDR1 and CDR2 sequences are MNHEY and SVGAGI. V was pared by 3 bases and J by 1 base, with 9 bases between.

In regard to this clone: Sequence at one end of the junction differs from germline and may be a read error. The chain recombines TRBV4-1 with TRBJ2-3; 9 bases agree with TRBD2. The CDR3 has 16 amino acids. Germline V lookup: CDR1 MGHRA, CDR2 YSYEKL. CDR3 sequence reads: CACSRKAGGGTDTQYF. In DNA, the CDR3 is TGCGCCTGCAGCCGGAAGGCGGGAGGGGGCACAGATACGCAGTATTTT.

The rearrangement joins TRBV27 to TRBJ1-2; 7 bases are a match to TRBD1. The CDR3 spans 15 residues. Trimming took 8 bases from V and 4 from J; bases not matched to a gene: 13. CDR1 is MNHEY and CDR2 is SMNVEV in the germline V gene (reference sequence). The CDR3 loop is CASGLRQGKVYGYTF. The CDR3 DNA reads TGTGCCAGCGGATTAAGACAGGGAAAGGTCTATGGCTACACCTTC.

With regard to this clone: Other nucleotide sequences from this sample produce the same CDR3. This chain links TRBV5-1 with TRBJ2-7; D may be TRBD2 (5 bases). Germline V CDR1 and CDR2: SGHRS, YFSETQ. CDR3 length equals 13 residues. Between the trimmed V and J ends, which lost 0 bases and 4 bases, there was a span of 8 bases. Here the CDR3 reads CASSLAEGYEQYF. DNA of the CDR3: TGCGCCAGCAGCTTGGCCGAGGGATACGAGCAGTACTTC.

This clone was detected once. The V and J genes are TRBV19 and TRBJ2-1; D remains ambiguous. Germline CDR1 and CDR2: LNHDA and SQIVND (reference sequence). CDR3 length equals 16 residues. Trimming took 5 bases from V and 5 from J, leaving 19 bases between them. The CDR3 bases are TGTGCCAGTAGTGCCGACGGGCTACTGATTAACAATGAGCAGTTCTTC. It encodes CASSADGLLINNEQFF.

The chain uses TRBV5-8 and TRBJ1-5; no clear D. Germline V gene sequence: CDR1 SGHTS, CDR2 YDEGEE. V lost 0 bases and J lost 0, with 10 bases in between. The CDR3 spans 16 residues. The CDR3 sequence is CASSLGGLNSNQPQHF. In DNA, the CDR3 is TGTGCCAGCAGCTTGGGAGGATTAAATAGCAATCAGCCCCAGCATTTT.

This sequence joins TRBV28 and TRBJ2-5; the match to TRBD2 covers 7 bases. The CDR3 is 15 residues long. V lost 5 bases to trimming and J lost 2 bases; unmatched junction nucleotides: 8. Per the germline V gene, CDR1 is MDHEN and CDR2 is SYDVKM. CDR3 sequence reads: CASSRTSGEQETQYF. For the CDR3, the DNA is TGTGCCAGCAGTCGCACGAGCGGGGAACAAGAGACCCAGTACTTC.